This TCR beta chain comes out of a study of T cell changes during pregnancy in multiple sclerosis. The length of the CDR3 is 13 residues. Germline CDR1 SGHVS, CDR2 FQNEAQ. Losses at the gene ends were 5 bases for V and 10 bases for J; bases not matched to a gene: 9. Method: immunoSEQ multiplex PCR; TCRdb's copy keeps in-frame clones and lacks some. Of about 21,000 clones in the sample, roughly 90% were seen once. The sequence derives from a female donor in good health, enrolled as a control in a pregnancy study. The sequencing used CD4+ T cells from peripheral blood mononuclear cells, collected in the first trimester of pregnancy. The V call is TRBV7-8, the J call TRBJ2-3; 7 bases are a match to TRBD2. Here the CDR3 reads CASSGGLQLPQYF. The DNA for the CDR3 is TGTGCCAGCAGCGGGGGACTACAGCTTCCGCAGTATTTT.